Detailed here is one T cell receptor beta chain. This entry comes from a study of T cells expressing NK-cell markers. TCRdb reprocessed the 5' RACE reads and keeps a single row for each CDR3 protein, giving no DNA. This sample's clone table lists some 340,000 distinct CDR3 sequences. The CDR3 length is 19 residues. This chain links TRBV21-1 with TRBJ2-6; the D call of TRBD1 rests on TCRdb alone, since no DNA is present to check it. TRBV21-1 is assigned pseudogene status. The clonotype comes from a man aged 18-75 years in good health. Material for sequencing was blood T cells: a sorted CD56 or NKG2C T cell subset, CD4+ or CD8+ T cells, or bulk PBMC T cells (not recorded which). The CDR3 loop is CASSSERLNGASGANVLTF.